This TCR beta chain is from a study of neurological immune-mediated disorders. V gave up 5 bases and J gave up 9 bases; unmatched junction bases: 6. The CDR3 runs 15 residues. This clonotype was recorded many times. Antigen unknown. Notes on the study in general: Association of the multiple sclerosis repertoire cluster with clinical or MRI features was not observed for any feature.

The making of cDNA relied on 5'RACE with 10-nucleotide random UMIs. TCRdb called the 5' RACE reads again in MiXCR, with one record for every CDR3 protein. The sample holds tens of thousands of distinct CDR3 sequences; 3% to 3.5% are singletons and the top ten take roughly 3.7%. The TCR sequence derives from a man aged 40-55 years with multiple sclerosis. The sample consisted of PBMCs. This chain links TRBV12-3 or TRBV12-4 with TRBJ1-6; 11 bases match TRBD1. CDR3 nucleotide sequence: TGTGCCAGCAGTCCCGGACAGGGGGCTTTTTCACCCCTCCACTTT. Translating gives CASSPGQGAFSPLHF.